One TCR beta chain is described in this entry. Its specific antigen is unknown. No much larger clonotype is one base removed from it; base qualities were not supplied. The sample originates from a study of human T cells and chemical hapten exposure (dated by TCRdb to the early 2020s). Broadly, across the study: For sensitization, 2% DPC in acetone was applied to a roughly 2 cm by roughly 2 cm area of upper inner arm skin. Weekly therapeutic DPC doses were additionally applied to the scalp of patients throughout the roughly 23-week study period. Patch testing on the upper back used Finn chambers containing 0.01% DPC, with scoring done after 6 days according to International Contact Dermatitis Research Group standards. The patient cohort, mostly female, included alopecia areata with under or over 50% scalp involvement, alopecia totalis and alopecia universalis. Libraries were pooled for sequencing, and per-sample TCR yields varied mainly because of small differences in library volumes within the pool. Peripheral blood TCR repertoire changes were tracked in vivo in alopecia patients during primary and secondary sensitization to the hapten diphenylcyclopropenone (DPC). Blood samples were taken from patients before sensitization (week 0) and then at 2, 6 and about 24 weeks after DPC sensitization. About 29 alopecia patients gave blood for TCR sequencing at one to four time points (pre-sensitization, 2, 6 and 24 weeks). What the study reported, not specific to this receptor: Alopecia, a presumed autoimmune disease, was present in all patients, so the immune response of the patients might differ from that of healthy individuals. No change with DPC sensitization was found in the number of TCRs above 1 in 1000 frequency, and no evidence of global repertoire structure alterations was found. Significantly more large CDR3 similarity clusters were formed by expanded TCRs than by pre-sensitization or healthy control sets, consistent with antigen-driven responses. After repeated subsampling, changes were observed in the strength of the expansion versus patch-test correlation and in the threshold at which the correlation became significant. Patch test score was positively correlated with the number of PT1 expanded TCRs, with significance at thresholds 8, 16 and 32 but not at 4.

In light of the paper, this sample's time point label describes: pre-sensitization, week 0. What the treatment or condition label conveys for this sample: therapeutic diphenylcyclopropenone sensitization with weekly scalp DPC. At every patch-test visit, the blood draw took place before the patch test was put on. Patients were eligible if aged 18 to 70, diagnosed with alopecia and judged suitable for DPC therapy, and pregnant patients were excluded. Total RNA was extracted from unfractionated whole blood that had been collected in Tempus Blood RNA tubes. CDR1 and CDR2 were assigned from the germline V gene as SNHLY and FYNNEI. A distance of 8 bases separates the germline ends of V and J, which lose 7 bases and 7 bases respectively. The CDR3 runs 11 amino acids, cysteine and phenylalanine included. Just the 33-base CDR3 DNA is kept, in frame starting at base 1. Library creation used RACE. TCRdb records NextSeq 500 as the sequencer. Library preparation attached unique molecular identifiers to individual cDNA molecules for quantitative, reproducible TCR counting. From each blood RNA sample, both TCR alpha and TCR beta chains were sequenced. On the authors' methods: Samples had a median of roughly 98,000 TCRs, with a range from roughly 20,000 to 700,000. The Decombinator software suite was used to annotate the V, J and CDR3 of the TCR reads. For the PS versus PT1 abundance plots, all samples were subsampled to the same number of TCRs (28,000). TCRs were defined as expanded if absent before sensitization and observed at least eight times at the 2-week time point. TCRdb's own reprocessing of the public reads used fastp at Q25 and MiXCR and kept productive beta chains. Each CDR3 protein appears once, grouped with its most common genes and DNA. The authors' filters were not applied to this entry. Counted in this sample were fewer than 200,000 distinct CDR3 sequences; just under 30% of them appeared once. Clones ranked in the top ten supply less than 3.5% of the sample.

This receptor was taken from a woman aged 25 to 45 with alopecia areata. Some clones in this sample may be carry-over from other donors' samples. The sample in question was whole blood, obtained in connection with sensitization to the hapten diphenylcyclopropenone (DPC). Rearrangement joined TRBV2 to TRBJ2-1; a confident D gene designation cannot be given. DNA sequence: TGTGCCAGCAAGACATTGAATGAGCAGTTCTTC. Translated, it gives CASKTLNEQFF.